This T cell receptor (beta chain) was sequenced for a study of cytomegalovirus exposure and HLA in healthy donors. PCR primers comprised 60 Vbeta and 13 Jbeta primers. Only in-frame clones appear in the TCRdb table, and some are missing; sequencing was by immunoSEQ multiplex PCR. Of about 89,000 clones listed, 85% are singletons. The J segment lost 4 bases and the V segment lost 4 bases, leaving 10 bases of the junction unmatched. Germline values: CDR1 LNHDA, CDR2 SQIVND (reference sequence). The CDR3 runs 16 residues. The sequence derives from a man aged 35-49 years in good health and CMV-seropositive. The sequenced sample consisted of PBMCs. J is TRBJ1-1 and V is TRBV19, with 9 bases matching TRBD1. Written as DNA, the CDR3 is TGTGCCAGTAGTAGAGATGCACAGGGGGCCGGCACTGAAGCTTTCTTT. As protein: CASSRDAQGAGTEAFF.